This T cell receptor beta chain was recorded in a study of siplizumab effects on memory and regulatory T cells. Findings and limits, study-wide: The alloresponse seemed to draw substantially on naive T cells, which appeared more diverse than memory cells.

Some clones are missing from TCRdb's copy, which holds only in-frame ones; the method was immunoSEQ multiplex PCR. The sample includes approximately 100,000 clones, around 92% of them seen just once. In the case of this clone: Its antigen is undetermined.

CDR3 size: 13 residues. The ends were cut back, 3 bases at V and 4 bases at J, with 7 bases in the middle. Germline V gene lookup returns CDR1 MNHEY and CDR2 SVGAGI. The source is a human donor in good health. Sequences were obtained from Tregs sorted from blood. The V call is TRBV6-5, the J call TRBJ1-5; D unresolved. The CDR3 reads CASSYWANQPQHF. As DNA, the CDR3 is TGTGCCAGCAGTTATTGGGCAAATCAGCCCCAGCATTTT.